This T cell receptor (beta chain) was captured by sequencing in a study of vaccination effects on CD4 cells after COVID-19. The CDR3 runs 15 residues. CDR1 is LNHDA and CDR2 is SQIVND in the germline V gene (reference sequence). Trimming stripped 4 bases from V and 8 bases from J, with 15 bases between. As to this clone: Its matching antigen is unknown.

General study results and limits: In the study, convalescent patients were few, and early post-infection timepoints were absent. In healthy vaccinees, only 1 of 255 vaccine-induced clones cross-reacted with common cold coronaviruses. Vaccine- and infection-induced clones showed marked clonal contraction late following vaccination.

Peptide-pool stimulation followed by sequencing identified expanded antigen-specific CD4+ clonotypes in the ViraFEST assay. CD4+ T cell isolation took place after 10 days of culture. None of the vaccinated had previously contracted SARS-CoV-2, and their nucleocapsid antibodies tested negative. The culture medium for two million PBMC per well included approximately 10 IU/ml IL-2 and around 9.8 ug/ml peptides. The repertoire was sequenced with immunoSEQ multiplex PCR; TCRdb's copy has only in-frame clones and lacks some. The sample shows more than 40,000 clones, roughly 70% of them seen only once. The chain couples TRBV19 to TRBJ1-6, with D possibly TRBD1 on 5 matching bases. The sample in question was CD4+ T cells from PBMCs cultured with HCoV-OC43 spike peptides, obtained before COVID-19 vaccination. Noted subset: HCoV-OC43 spike overlapping peptide pool stimulation. The sequence was obtained from a human donor who received a COVID-19 vaccine. CDR3 nucleotide sequence: TGTGCCAGTAGTAGATCCGGGACGACTTATTCACCCCTCCACTTT. Translating gives CASSRSGTTYSPLHF.